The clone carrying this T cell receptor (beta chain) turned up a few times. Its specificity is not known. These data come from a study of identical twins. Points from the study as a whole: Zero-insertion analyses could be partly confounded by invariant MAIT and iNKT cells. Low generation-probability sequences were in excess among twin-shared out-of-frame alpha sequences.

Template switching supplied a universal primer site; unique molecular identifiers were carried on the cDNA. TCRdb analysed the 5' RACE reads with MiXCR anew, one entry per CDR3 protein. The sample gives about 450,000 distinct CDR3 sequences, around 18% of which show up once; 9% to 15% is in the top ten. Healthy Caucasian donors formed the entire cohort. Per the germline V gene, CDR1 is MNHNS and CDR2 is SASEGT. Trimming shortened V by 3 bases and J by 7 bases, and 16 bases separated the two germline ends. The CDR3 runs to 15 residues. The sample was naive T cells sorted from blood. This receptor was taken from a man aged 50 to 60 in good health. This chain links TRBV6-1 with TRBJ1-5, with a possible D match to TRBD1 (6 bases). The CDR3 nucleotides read TGTGCCAGCAGTGATGACAGGTTCCTACGACAGCCCCAGCATTTT. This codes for CASSDDRFLRQPQHF.